This entry lists 3 T cell receptor beta chains sequenced from one sample in a study of Ad26.COV2.S vaccination and SARS-CoV-2 variants. Documented treatment: roughly 19 received Ad26.COV2.S at low or high dose, single or two shots; roughly five received placebo; per-sample allocation not given. Day 63 after the first vaccine or placebo injection was the time point for sampling. Measured with immunoSEQ multiplex PCR; TCRdb has only the in-frame clones, and not every one. The table has 320,000 or so clones, 90% seen once; the top ten hold around 5.5%. This specimen was peripheral blood, taken in a trial of Ad26.COV2.S vaccine versus placebo. The receptors originated from a person aged 18 to 59 who received the Ad26.COV2.S COVID-19 vaccine or a placebo.

The V gene is TRBV7-8, the J gene TRBJ2-2; 8 positions match TRBD1. The germline CDR1 and CDR2 sequences are SGHVS and FQNEAQ. Trimming cost V 5 bases and J 4 bases; bases outside gene matches: 6. The CDR3 covers 15 residues. CDR3 sequence (DNA): TGTGCCAGCAGCCCGGACAGGGTTGGCACCGGGGAGCTGTTTTTT. The encoded protein is CASSPDRVGTGELFF.

V gene TRBV6-5 combines with J gene TRBJ1-1; D is unresolved. The V end was cut by 11 bases, the J end by 3 bases, with 10 bases between. The CDR3 consists of 11 residues. CDR1 MNHEY and CDR2 SVGAGI come from the germline V gene. The CDR3 DNA sequence: TGTGCCGCCCGGGGTGACACTGAAGCTTTCTTT. This encodes CAARGDTEAFF.

The chain links TRBV15 to TRBJ2-2; either TRBD1 or TRBD2 may supply D (5 bases each). The V end lost 0 bases, the J end lost 2 bases, and 13 bases lay between the germline ends. CDR1 and CDR2 from the germline V gene are LNHNV and YYDKDF (reference sequence). This CDR3 spans 17 amino acids. The CDR3 DNA reads as TGTGCCACCAGCAGAGAGGGGGAAGCGTTCAACACCGGGGAGCTGTTTTTT. It codes for CATSREGEAFNTGELFF.